The sequence of this T cell receptor (beta chain) was determined in a study of CD8 T cells in Susac syndrome. Patients with Susac syndrome met the recently defined diagnostic criteria for definite or probable disease. TEMRA cells were FACS-enriched, with CD8+ and CD4+ T cells isolated negatively. Study-wide results and limits: In Susac syndrome, the CD4+ T cell repertoires did not show clonal expansion.

The RNA, about 0.5 to 1 ug, was put through reverse transcription using random hexamers. The method of amplification for TCR beta CDR3 was immunoSEQ multiplex PCR, covering 54 Vbeta and 13 Jbeta. One entry per CDR3 protein results from TCRdb running MiXCR on the immunoSEQ multiplex PCR reads. This table has 200,000 or so distinct CDR3 sequences, 95% appearing once. Germline CDR1 is SQVTM and CDR2 is ANQGSEA. The CDR3 has 14 amino acids. On this clonotype: Its antigen remains unknown.

The TCR was taken from a human donor with Susac syndrome. The J gene is TRBJ2-5, the V gene TRBV29-1, with TRBD2 as a possible D gene (6 bases). The material sequenced was CD4+ T cells from PBMCs. The CDR3 spells CSVLPTSRMGTQYF. The CDR3 DNA sequence: TGCAGTGTACTACCGACTAGTAGAATGGGGACCCAGTACTTC.